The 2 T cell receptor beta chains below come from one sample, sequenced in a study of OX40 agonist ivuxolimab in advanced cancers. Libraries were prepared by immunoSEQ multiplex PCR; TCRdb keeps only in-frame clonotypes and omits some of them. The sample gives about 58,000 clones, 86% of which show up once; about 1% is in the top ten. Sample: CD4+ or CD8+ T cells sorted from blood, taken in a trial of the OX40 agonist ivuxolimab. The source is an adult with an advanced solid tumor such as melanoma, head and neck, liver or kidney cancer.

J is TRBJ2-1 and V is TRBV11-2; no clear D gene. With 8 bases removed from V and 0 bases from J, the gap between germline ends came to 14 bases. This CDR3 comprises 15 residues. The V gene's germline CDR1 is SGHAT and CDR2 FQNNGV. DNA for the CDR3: TGTGCCAGCGCCTTAGGTGGAACCTCCTACAATGAGCAGTTCTTC. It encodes CASALGGTSYNEQFF.

The CDR3 bases are TGCGCCAGCAGTCAGGGTCTGCGATCACCCCTCCACTTT. Translating it yields CASSQGLRSPLHF. V usage is TRBV10-2 and J usage is TRBJ1-6; possible D gene TRBD1, 5 bases. The CDR3 consists of 13 residues. Trimming shortened V by 5 bases and J by 10 bases, and 12 bases separated the two germline ends. Germline V gene lookup returns CDR1 WSHSY and CDR2 SAAADI.